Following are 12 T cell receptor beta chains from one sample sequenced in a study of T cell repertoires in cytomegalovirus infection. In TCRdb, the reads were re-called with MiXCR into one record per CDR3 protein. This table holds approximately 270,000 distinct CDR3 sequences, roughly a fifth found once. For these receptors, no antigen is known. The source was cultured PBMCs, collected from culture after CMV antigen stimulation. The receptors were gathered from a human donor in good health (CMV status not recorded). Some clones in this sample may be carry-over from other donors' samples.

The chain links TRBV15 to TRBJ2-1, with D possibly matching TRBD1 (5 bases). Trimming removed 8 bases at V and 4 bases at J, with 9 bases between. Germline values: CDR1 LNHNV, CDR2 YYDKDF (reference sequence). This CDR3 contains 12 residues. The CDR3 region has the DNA TGTGCCACCTCAGGGCAATACAATGAGCAGTTCTTC. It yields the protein CATSGQYNEQFF.

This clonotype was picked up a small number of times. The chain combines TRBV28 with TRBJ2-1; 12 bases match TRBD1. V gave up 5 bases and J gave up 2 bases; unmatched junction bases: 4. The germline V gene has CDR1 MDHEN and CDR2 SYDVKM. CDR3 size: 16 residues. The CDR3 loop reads CASSPGTGGPYNEQFF. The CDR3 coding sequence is TGTGCCAGCAGTCCCGGGACAGGGGGCCCCTACAATGAGCAGTTCTTC.

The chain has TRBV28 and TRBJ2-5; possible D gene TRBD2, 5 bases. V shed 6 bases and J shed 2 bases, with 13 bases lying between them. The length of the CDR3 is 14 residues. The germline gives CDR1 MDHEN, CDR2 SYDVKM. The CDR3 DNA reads TGTGCCAGCAGGCTAGCAGAAAAACAAGAGACCCAGTACTTC. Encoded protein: CASRLAEKQETQYF.

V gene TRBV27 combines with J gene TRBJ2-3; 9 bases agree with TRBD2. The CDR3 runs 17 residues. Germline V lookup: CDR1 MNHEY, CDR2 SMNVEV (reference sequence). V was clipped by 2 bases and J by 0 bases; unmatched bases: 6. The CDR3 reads CASSLAGGPGSTDTQYF. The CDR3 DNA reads TGTGCCAGCAGTTTAGCGGGAGGGCCCGGAAGCACAGATACGCAGTATTTT.

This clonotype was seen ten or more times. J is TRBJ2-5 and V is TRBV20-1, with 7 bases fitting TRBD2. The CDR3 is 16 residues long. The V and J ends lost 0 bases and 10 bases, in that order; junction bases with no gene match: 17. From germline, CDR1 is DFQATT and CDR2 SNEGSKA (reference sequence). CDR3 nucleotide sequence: TGCAGTGCTAGAGATGGGGGGGGGACCCTAGGAGGAAGCCAGTACTTC. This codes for CSARDGGGTLGGSQYF.

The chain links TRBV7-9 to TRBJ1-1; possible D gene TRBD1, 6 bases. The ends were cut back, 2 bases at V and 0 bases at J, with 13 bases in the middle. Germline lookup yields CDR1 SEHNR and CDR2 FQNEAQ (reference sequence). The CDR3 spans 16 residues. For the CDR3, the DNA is TGTGCCAGCAGCTTAATGGGGGGGCAGTTGAACACTGAAGCTTTCTTT. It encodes CASSLMGGQLNTEAFF.

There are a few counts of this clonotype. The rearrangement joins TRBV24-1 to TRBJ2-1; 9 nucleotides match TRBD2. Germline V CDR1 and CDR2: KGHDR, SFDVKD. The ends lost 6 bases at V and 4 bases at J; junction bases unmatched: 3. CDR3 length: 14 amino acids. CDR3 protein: CATSTSGPYNEQFF. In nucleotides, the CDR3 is TGTGCCACCAGTACTAGCGGGCCTTACAATGAGCAGTTCTTC.

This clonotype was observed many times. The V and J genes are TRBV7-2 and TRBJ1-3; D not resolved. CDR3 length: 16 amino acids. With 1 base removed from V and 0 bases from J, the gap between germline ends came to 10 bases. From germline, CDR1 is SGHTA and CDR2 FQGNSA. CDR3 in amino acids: CASSLGHSFSGNTIYF. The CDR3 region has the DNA TGTGCCAGCAGCTTAGGACACAGCTTCTCTGGAAACACCATATATTTT. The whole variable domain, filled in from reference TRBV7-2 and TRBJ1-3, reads GAGVSQSPSNKVTEKGKDVELRCDPISGHTALYWYRQSLGQGLEFLIYFQGNSAPDKSGLPSDRFSAERTGGSVSTLTIQRTQQEDSAVYLCASSLGHSFSGNTIYFGEGSWLTVV.

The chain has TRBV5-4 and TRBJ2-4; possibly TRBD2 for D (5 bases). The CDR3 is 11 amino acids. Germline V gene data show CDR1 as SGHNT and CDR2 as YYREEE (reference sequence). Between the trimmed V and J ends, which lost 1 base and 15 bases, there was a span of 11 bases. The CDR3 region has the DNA TGTGCCAGCAGCTTGATGGGAGAGAGGTACTTC. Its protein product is CASSLMGERYF. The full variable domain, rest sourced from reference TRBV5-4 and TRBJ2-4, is ETGVTQSPTHLIKTRGQQVTLRCSSQSGHNTVSWYQQALGQGPQFIFQYYREEENGRGNFPPRFSGLQFPNYSSELNVNALELDDSALYLCASSLMGERYFGAGTRLSVL.

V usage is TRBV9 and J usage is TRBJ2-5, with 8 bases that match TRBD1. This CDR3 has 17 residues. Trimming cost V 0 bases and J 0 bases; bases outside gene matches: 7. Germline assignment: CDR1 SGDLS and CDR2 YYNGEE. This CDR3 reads CASSVGSAGGYQETQYF. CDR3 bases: TGTGCCAGCAGCGTAGGATCGGCAGGGGGCTACCAAGAGACCCAGTACTTC.

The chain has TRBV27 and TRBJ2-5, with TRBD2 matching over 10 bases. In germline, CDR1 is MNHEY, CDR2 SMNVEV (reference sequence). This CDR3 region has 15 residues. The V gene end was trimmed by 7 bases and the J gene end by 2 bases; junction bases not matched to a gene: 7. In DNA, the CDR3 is TGTGCCAGCACTCCAGCGGGAGGGGGGCAAGAGACCCAGTACTTC. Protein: CASTPAGGGQETQYF.

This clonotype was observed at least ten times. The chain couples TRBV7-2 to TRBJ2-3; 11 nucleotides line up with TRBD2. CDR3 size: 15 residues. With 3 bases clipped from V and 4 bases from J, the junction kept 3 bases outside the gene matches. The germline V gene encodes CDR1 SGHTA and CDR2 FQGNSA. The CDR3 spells CASSLGLAVPDTQYF. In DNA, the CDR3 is TGTGCCAGCAGCTTGGGACTAGCGGTCCCAGATACGCAGTATTTT.